These 21 T cell receptor beta chains were all obtained from the same sample, sequenced in a study of cytomegalovirus exposure and HLA in healthy donors. The PCR made use of 60 Vbeta and 13 Jbeta primers. The table came from immunoSEQ multiplex PCR; TCRdb's copy has only in-frame clones and leaves some out. The sample consists of roughly 110,000 clones, approximately 80% of them appearing once. The sequenced material came from PBMCs. These receptors all stem from a female donor in good health and CMV-seronegative.

This sequence joins TRBV4-3 and TRBJ2-7, with TRBD1 matching 10 bases. J was trimmed by 6 bases and V by 4 bases; bases with no gene match: 9. From germline, CDR1 is LGHNA and CDR2 YSLEER. This CDR3 has 15 residues. The CDR3 sequence: CASSREPGQGLEQYF. The DNA of the CDR3 is TGCGCCAGCAGCCGAGAGCCGGGACAGGGGCTCGAGCAGTACTTC.

The chain is built from TRBV5-6 and TRBJ2-5; no definite D call. The CDR3 runs to 14 residues. CDR1 is SGHDT, CDR2 YYEEEE, per germline. Trimming pared 2 bases from V and 5 bases from J, leaving 13 bases between. CDR3 DNA: TGTGCCAGCAGCTTATGGTCTTCCAGGGAGACCCAGTACTTC. Its translation is CASSLWSSRETQYF. Full variable domain (rest looked up from reference TRBV5-6 and TRBJ2-5): DAGVTQSPTHLIKTRGQQVTLRCSPKSGHDTVSWYQQALGQGPQFIFQYYEEEERQRGNFPDRFSGHQFPNYSSELNVNALLLGDSALYLCASSLWSSRETQYFGPGTRLLVL.

The chain has TRBV6-5 and TRBJ1-2; 7 bases agree with TRBD1. The CDR3 extends over 13 amino acids. Looked up from germline, CDR1 is MNHEY and CDR2 is SVGAGI. Trimming at V came to 7 bases and at J to 8 bases, leaving 10 bases not matched to a gene. CDR3 coding DNA: TGTGCCAGCAAGATCCCGGGACAGAAAGGCTACACCTTC. Translated, it gives CASKIPGQKGYTF.

The gene calls are TRBV7-9 and TRBJ1-1; the match to TRBD1 covers 8 bases. After removal of 5 bases from V and 1 base from J, the junction contained 6 bases not matched to a gene. This CDR3 has 15 residues. The germline V gene has CDR1 SEHNR and CDR2 FQNEAQ (reference sequence). For the CDR3, the DNA is TGTGCCAGCAGCCAGGGGGCAGTGGGGAACACTGAAGCTTTCTTT. Its protein is CASSQGAVGNTEAFF.

V gene TRBV2 combines with J gene TRBJ2-1; 7 nucleotides agree with TRBD2. Trimming took 1 base from V and 1 from J; bases not matched to a gene: 4. Germline V gene lookup returns CDR1 SNHLY and CDR2 FYNNEI. This CDR3 has 16 residues. The DNA of the CDR3 is TGTGCCAGCAGTGAAGGGGTGGGGGGGTCCTACAATGAGCAGTTCTTC. Its protein product is CASSEGVGGSYNEQFF.

The chain uses TRBV7-9 and TRBJ2-5, with unresolved D. This CDR3 comprises 14 residues. Germline loops: CDR1 SEHNR, CDR2 FQNEAQ (reference sequence). Trimming pared 3 bases from V and 4 bases from J, leaving 12 bases between. CDR3 bases: TGTGCCAGCAGCTTCGCAGCGAGGCCAGAGACCCAGTACTTC. Encoded protein: CASSFAARPETQYF.

V is TRBV15 and J is TRBJ1-3; a weak D match, TRBD1 (5 bases). This CDR3 has 15 residues. CDR1 and CDR2 from the germline V gene are LNHNV and YYDKDF (reference sequence). V was trimmed by 5 bases and J by 2 bases, leaving 13 bases between them. The CDR3, as DNA: TGTGCCACCAGCGCGGGACCTTTCACTGGAAACACCATATATTTT. Translated: CATSAGPFTGNTIYF. Together with reference TRBV15 and TRBJ1-3, the CDR3 gives the full variable domain: DAMVIQNPRYQVTQFGKPVTLSCSQTLNHNVMYWYQQKSSQAPKLLFHYYDKDFNNEADTPDNFQSRRPNTSFCFLDIRSPGLGDTAMYLCATSAGPFTGNTIYFGEGSWLTVV.

The chain uses TRBV9 and TRBJ1-6; no clear D gene. This CDR3 comprises 14 residues. Between the trimmed V and J ends, which lost 0 bases and 10 bases, there was a span of 11 bases. Germline CDR1 reads SGDLS; CDR2 reads YYNGEE. CDR3 sequence: CASSVGSVHSPLHF. As DNA, the CDR3 is TGTGCCAGCAGCGTAGGATCGGTTCACTCACCCCTCCACTTT.

The V and J genes are TRBV30 and TRBJ2-1; D gene unclear. There are 15 residues in the CDR3. V dropped 1 base and J dropped 6 bases, with 16 bases sitting between them. Germline-derived CDR1 and CDR2 are GTSNPN and SVGIG (reference sequence). The CDR3 nucleotides are TGTGCCTGGAGTGGCTCGCATCCTTTCGGCAATGAGCAGTTCTTC. It encodes CAWSGSHPFGNEQFF.

The rearrangement links TRBV2 to TRBJ1-1; 8 bases fit TRBD1. Trimming removed 6 bases from V and 4 bases from J; junction bases left unmatched: 4. The V gene's germline CDR1 is SNHLY and CDR2 FYNNEI. This CDR3 is 13 amino acids long. CDR3 in amino acids: CASSADRGTEAFF. Written as DNA, the CDR3 is TGTGCCAGCAGCGCAGACAGGGGCACTGAAGCTTTCTTT.

The chain carries TRBV7-8 and TRBJ2-7, with a tentative D call TRBD1 (6 bases). Between the trimmed V and J ends, which lost 3 bases and 3 bases, there was a span of 12 bases. The CDR3 has 14 residues. In germline, CDR1 is SGHVS, CDR2 FQNEAQ. The chain's CDR3 is CASSFGQGIYEQYF. The CDR3 DNA sequence: TGTGCCAGCAGCTTTGGGCAGGGGATCTACGAGCAGTACTTC.

V usage is TRBV5-1 and J usage is TRBJ2-7, with D possibly TRBD2 on 5 matching bases. The CDR3 consists of 18 residues. The V end lost 0 bases, the J end lost 3 bases, and 22 bases lay between the germline ends. Germline values: CDR1 SGHRS, CDR2 YFSETQ. CDR3 amino acids: CASSLAPPGIQRSYEQYF. In DNA form, the CDR3 reads TGCGCCAGCAGCTTGGCACCTCCGGGAATCCAACGGAGCTACGAGCAGTACTTC.

The chain carries TRBV19 and TRBJ2-7; D is unresolved. This CDR3 has 13 amino acids. Trimming took off 5 bases at V and 3 bases at J, with 11 bases between the two ends. In germline, CDR1 is LNHDA, CDR2 SQIVND (reference sequence). This chain's CDR3 is CASSPYHGYEQYF. In DNA, the CDR3 is TGTGCCAGTAGTCCGTATCACGGCTACGAGCAGTACTTC.

The chain recombines TRBV6-6 with TRBJ2-1; 7 nucleotides line up with TRBD2. J lost 7 bases, V lost 4 bases, and 10 bases had no gene match. Germline assignment: CDR1 MNHNY and CDR2 SVGAGI (reference sequence). The CDR3 runs 15 residues. The CDR3 nucleotides are TGTGCCAGCAGTTCCCACCTGGGAGGGCAAAATGAGCAGTTCTTC. Protein sequence: CASSSHLGGQNEQFF.

This chain joins TRBV10-3 and TRBJ2-7, with D possibly being TRBD2 (6 bases). Trimming took 7 bases from V and 1 from J, leaving 17 bases between them. CDR3 length equals 15 residues. Germline lookup yields CDR1 ENHRY and CDR2 SYGVKD. The CDR3 DNA reads TGTGCCATCACACCGGACACCGGGGGTTCCTACGAGCAGTACTTC. Encoded protein: CAITPDTGGSYEQYF.

V is TRBV7-6 and J is TRBJ1-1; possible D gene TRBD1, 5 bases. The CDR3 runs 14 residues. Trimming removed 2 bases from V and 4 bases from J, with 11 bases in between. The germline CDR1 and CDR2 sequences are SGHVS and FNYEAQ. In DNA form, the CDR3 reads TGTGCCAGCAGCTTAACCCAGGGAACCACTGAAGCTTTCTTT. Its translation is CASSLTQGTTEAFF. Full variable domain (remainder filled in from reference TRBV7-6 and TRBJ1-1): GAGVSQSPRYKVTKRGQDVALRCDPISGHVSLYWYRQALGQGPEFLTYFNYEAQQDKSGLPNDRFSAERPEGSISTLTIQRTEQRDSAMYRCASSLTQGTTEAFFGQGTRLTVV.

The rearrangement uses TRBV5-4 and TRBJ2-3, with a tentative D call TRBD1 (5 bases). The V gene lost 2 bases and the J gene lost 3 bases, with 16 bases spanning the gap. The CDR3 covers 16 residues. Germline lookup yields CDR1 SGHNT and CDR2 YYREEE (reference sequence). The CDR3 DNA follows: TGTGCCAGCAGCTTAAAACCCCAGGGTCAAACAGATACGCAGTATTTT. The encoded protein is CASSLKPQGQTDTQYF.

The V call is TRBV19, the J call TRBJ2-2, with 13 bases that match TRBD2. V shed 5 bases and J 8 bases; nucleotides not matched to a gene: 17. This CDR3 is 19 amino acids long. Per the germline V gene, CDR1 is LNHDA and CDR2 is SQIVND (reference sequence). CDR3 residues: CASSLQGLAGSRFSGELFF. As DNA, the CDR3 is TGTGCCAGTAGTCTCCAGGGACTAGCGGGGTCGAGGTTTTCAGGGGAGCTGTTTTTT. The full variable domain, rest sourced from reference TRBV19 and TRBJ2-2, is DGGITQSPKYLFRKEGQNVTLSCEQNLNHDAMYWYRQDPGQGLRLIYYSQIVNDFQKGDIAEGYSVSREKKESFPLTVTSAQKNPTAFYLCASSLQGLAGSRFSGELFFGEGSRLTVL.

The chain has TRBV14 and TRBJ2-7; 9 bases match TRBD2. CDR3 length equals 13 residues. Germline-derived CDR1 and CDR2 are SGHDN and FVKESK. Germline trimming cut 4 bases from V and 6 bases from J; bases unmatched to any gene: 4. This CDR3 reads CASSLGLASEQYF. CDR3 sequence (DNA): TGTGCCAGCAGCCTGGGACTAGCTTCCGAGCAGTACTTC.

The genes are TRBV4-1 and TRBJ2-7; 8 bases are a match to TRBD1. Germline V gene sequence: CDR1 MGHRA, CDR2 YSYEKL. The CDR3 totals 16 residues. With 3 bases clipped from V and 1 base from J, the junction kept 8 bases outside the gene matches. In DNA, the CDR3 is TGCGCCAGCAGCCAGCCAACTAGGGACAGGTCCTACGAGCAGTACTTC. Its protein is CASSQPTRDRSYEQYF.

The V and J genes are TRBV2 and TRBJ1-4; no definite D call. This CDR3 region has 11 residues. The ends were cut back, 3 bases at V and 13 bases at J, with 9 bases in the middle. Germline V gene data show CDR1 as SNHLY and CDR2 as FYNNEI. The CDR3 loop reads CASSELGTLFF. CDR3 coding DNA: TGTGCCAGCAGTGAGTTGGGCACACTGTTTTTT.